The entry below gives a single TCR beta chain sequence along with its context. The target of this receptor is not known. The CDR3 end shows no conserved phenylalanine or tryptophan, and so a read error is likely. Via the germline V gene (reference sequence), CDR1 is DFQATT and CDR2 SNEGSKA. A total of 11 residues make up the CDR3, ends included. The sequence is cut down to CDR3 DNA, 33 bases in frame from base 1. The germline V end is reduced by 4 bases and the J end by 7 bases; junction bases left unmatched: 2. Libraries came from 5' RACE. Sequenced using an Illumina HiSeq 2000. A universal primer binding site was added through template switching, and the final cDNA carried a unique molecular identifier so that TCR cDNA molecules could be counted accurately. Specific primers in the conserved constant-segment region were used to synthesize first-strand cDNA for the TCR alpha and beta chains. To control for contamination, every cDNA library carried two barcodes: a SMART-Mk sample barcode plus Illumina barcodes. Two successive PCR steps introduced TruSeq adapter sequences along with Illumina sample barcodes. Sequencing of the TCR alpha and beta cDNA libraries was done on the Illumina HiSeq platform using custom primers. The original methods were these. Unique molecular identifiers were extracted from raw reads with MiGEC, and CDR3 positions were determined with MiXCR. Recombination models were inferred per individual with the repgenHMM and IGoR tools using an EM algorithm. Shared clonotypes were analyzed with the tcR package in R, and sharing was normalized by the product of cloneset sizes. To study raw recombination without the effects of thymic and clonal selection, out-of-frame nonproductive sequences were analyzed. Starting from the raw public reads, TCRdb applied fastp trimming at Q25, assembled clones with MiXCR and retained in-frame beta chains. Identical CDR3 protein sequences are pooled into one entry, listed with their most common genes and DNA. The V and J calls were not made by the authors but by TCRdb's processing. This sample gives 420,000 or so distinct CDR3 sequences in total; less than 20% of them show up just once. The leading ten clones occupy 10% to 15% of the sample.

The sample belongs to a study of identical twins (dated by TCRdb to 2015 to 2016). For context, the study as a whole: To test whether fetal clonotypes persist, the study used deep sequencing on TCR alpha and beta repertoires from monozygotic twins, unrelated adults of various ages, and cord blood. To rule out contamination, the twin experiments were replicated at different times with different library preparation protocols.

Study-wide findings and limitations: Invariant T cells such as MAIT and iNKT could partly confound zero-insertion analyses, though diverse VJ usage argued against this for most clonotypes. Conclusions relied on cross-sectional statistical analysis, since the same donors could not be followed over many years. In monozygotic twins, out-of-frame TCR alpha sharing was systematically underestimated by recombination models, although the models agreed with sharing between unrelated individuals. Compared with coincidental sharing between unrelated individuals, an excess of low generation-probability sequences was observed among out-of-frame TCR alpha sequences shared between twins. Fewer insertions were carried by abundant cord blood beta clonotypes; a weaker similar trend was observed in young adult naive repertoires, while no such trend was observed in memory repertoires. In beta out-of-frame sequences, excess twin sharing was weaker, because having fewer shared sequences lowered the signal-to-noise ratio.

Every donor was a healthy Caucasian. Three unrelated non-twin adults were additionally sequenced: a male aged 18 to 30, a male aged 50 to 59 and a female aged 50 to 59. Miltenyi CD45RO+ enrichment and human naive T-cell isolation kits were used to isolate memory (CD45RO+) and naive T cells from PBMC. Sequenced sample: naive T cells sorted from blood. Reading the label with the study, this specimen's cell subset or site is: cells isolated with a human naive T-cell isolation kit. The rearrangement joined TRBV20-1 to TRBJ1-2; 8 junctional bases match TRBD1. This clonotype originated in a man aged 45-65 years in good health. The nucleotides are TGCAGTGCTATCGGACAGGGTGGCTACACCTTA. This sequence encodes CSAIGQGGYTL.